Listed below are T cell receptor beta chains from one sample, sequenced in a study of radiation and T cells in renal cell carcinoma. Measured with immunoSEQ multiplex PCR; TCRdb has only the in-frame clones, and not every one. The sample shows about 19,000 clones, roughly 62% of them seen only once. Sequencing used tumor tissue, obtained from a patient whose treatment included radiotherapy and nephrectomy. The receptors derive from a woman aged 70-85 years with renal cell carcinoma. The CDR3 runs from the conserved cysteine through the conserved F or W. D genes are given only for firm matches. The size of a clone is reported for some rows only, either as once, few or many, or as a class for expanded clones.

TRBV6-6,NA,TRBJ2-5,few,CASSFGPGRETQYF,TGTGCCAGCAGTTTTGGCCCTGGCAGAGAGACCCAGTACTTC
TRBV19,TRBD1,TRBJ1-6,NA,CASSIDGQGTSSYNSPLHF,TGTGCCAGTAGTATCGATGGACAGGGAACGTCCTCCTATAATTCACCCCTCCACTTT
TRBV7-6,NA,TRBJ1-1,few,CASSFPVGTEAFF,TGTGCCAGCAGCTTTCCCGTAGGAACTGAAGCTTTCTTT
TRBV7-9,TRBD1,TRBJ1-4,NA,CASSSNRDRGLEKLFF,TGTGCCAGCAGCTCGAACCGGGACAGGGGGCTTGAAAAACTGTTTTTT
TRBV4-1,TRBD1,TRBJ2-7,NA,CASSQASDRVTYEQYF,TGCGCCAGCAGCCAAGCGTCGGACAGGGTGACCTACGAGCAGTACTTC
TRBV10-3,TRBD1,TRBJ2-7,few,CAINQGAYEQYF,TGTGCCATCAACCAGGGGGCCTACGAGCAGTACTTC
TRBV6-5,NA,TRBJ1-1,NA,CASSYSGAGLNTEAFF,TGTGCCAGCAGTTACTCGGGGGCGGGGTTGAACACTGAAGCTTTCTTT
TRBV30,TRBD1,TRBJ2-7,NA,CAWKTGAWYF,TGTGCCTGGAAGACAGGGGCTTGGTACTTC
TRBV10-3,TRBD2,TRBJ2-2,NA,CASRERGESTGELFF,TGTGCCAGCCGAGAGCGGGGGGAAAGCACCGGGGAGCTGTTTTTT
TRBV6-5,NA,TRBJ2-1,once,CASSAGGGYNEQFF,TGTGCCAGCAGTGCCGGGGGCGGGTACAATGAGCAGTTCTTC
TRBV19,NA,TRBJ1-1,NA,CASSIGSESLEAFF,TGTGCCAGTAGTATAGGGTCAGAATCTCTAGAAGCTTTCTTT
TRBV19,NA,TRBJ2-7,few,CASSEPRPQGYEQYF,TGTGCCAGTAGCGAGCCTCGACCCCAAGGCTACGAGCAGTACTTC
TRBV7-2,NA,TRBJ1-2,NA,CASSQTPGTAAYGYTF,TGTGCCAGCAGCCAAACTCCAGGGACTGCGGCCTATGGCTACACCTTC
TRBV11-3,TRBD2,TRBJ2-3,NA,CASSYPGGSTDTQYF,TGTGCCAGCAGCTATCCCGGGGGGTCCACAGATACGCAGTATTTT
TRBV19,TRBD1,TRBJ1-5,NA,CASSRTGQGNQPQHF,TGTGCCAGTAGTCGGACAGGCCAGGGCAATCAGCCCCAGCATTTT
TRBV29-1,NA,TRBJ1-4,NA,CSVSRGAGTNEKLFF,TGCAGCGTTAGTAGGGGCGCAGGAACTAATGAAAAACTGTTTTTT
TRBV30,NA,TRBJ2-7,NA,CAWSRQTYEQYF,TGTGCCTGGAGTCGGCAGACCTACGAGCAGTACTTC
TRBV5-6,NA,TRBJ1-1,NA,CASWGSGRTEAFF,TGTGCCAGCTGGGGGAGCGGGCGCACTGAAGCTTTCTTT
TRBV18,NA,TRBJ2-2,few,CASSPRGGGELFF,TGTGCCAGCTCACCACGGGGCGGCGGGGAGCTGTTTTTT
TRBV28,NA,TRBJ2-1,NA,CASSPRGVLFNEQFF,TGTGCCAGCAGCCCGAGGGGTGTCCTTTTCAATGAGCAGTTCTTC
TRBV25-1,NA,TRBJ2-1,few,CASSEGGLRGREQFF,TGTGCCAGCAGTGAAGGGGGGTTAAGGGGAAGAGAGCAGTTCTTC
TRBV6-5,NA,TRBJ1-2,NA,CASSYSGGGAYGYTF,TGTGCCAGCAGTTACTCGGGTGGGGGCGCCTATGGCTACACCTTC
TRBV6-5,NA,TRBJ1-1,once,CASTNPRLQNTEAFF,TGTGCCAGCACGAACCCCCGACTGCAGAACACTGAAGCTTTCTTT
TRBV14,NA,TRBJ1-1,once,CASSVGYGTEAFF,TGTGCCAGCAGCGTTGGGTATGGGACTGAAGCTTTCTTT
TRBV5-1,TRBD1,TRBJ2-7,few,CASSPRDRVHEQYF,TGCGCCAGCAGCCCCCGGGACAGAGTCCACGAGCAGTACTTC
TRBV19,NA,TRBJ1-1,NA,CASSITRNTEAFF,TGTGCCAGTAGTATTACGAGGAACACTGAAGCTTTCTTT
TRBV28,NA,TRBJ1-2,few,CASSLFPNYGYTF,TGTGCCAGCAGTTTATTCCCGAACTATGGCTACACCTTC
TRBV4-2,NA,TRBJ1-5,NA,CASSPTGKGNQPQHF,TGTGCCAGCAGTCCTACAGGGAAGGGCAATCAGCCCCAGCATTTT
TRBV7-6,TRBD2,TRBJ2-3,NA,CASSGIAGDTDTQYF,TGTGCCAGCAGCGGTATAGCGGGGGATACAGATACGCAGTATTTT
TRBV28,TRBD2,TRBJ2-4,NA,CASSPWTSGGGIQYF,TGTGCCAGCAGTCCCTGGACTAGCGGGGGTGGCATTCAGTACTTC
TRBV29-1,TRBD2,TRBJ2-5,few,CSVDVTGGSETQYF,TGCAGCGTTGATGTCACGGGGGGTAGTGAGACCCAGTACTTC
TRBV27,NA,TRBJ1-1,once,CASSPQRGGTEAFF,TGTGCCAGCAGTCCGCAACGGGGGGGGACTGAAGCTTTCTTT
TRBV29-1,NA,TRBJ1-1,NA,CSVRGQPGRGFAEAFF,TGCAGCGTTCGAGGACAGCCTGGACGGGGTTTCGCTGAAGCTTTCTTT
TRBV23-1,NA,TRBJ2-3,few,CASSLPGLTGSLTDTQYF,TGCGCCAGCAGTCTCCCGGGCCTAACGGGTTCCCTCACAGATACGCAGTATTTT
TRBV2,NA,TRBJ1-1,NA,CASSLEENTEAFF,TGTGCCAGCAGTTTAGAAGAGAACACTGAAGCTTTCTTT
TRBV6-1,NA,TRBJ1-6,once,CASSEGGGFNSPLHF,TGTGCCAGCAGTGAAGGGGGGGGTTTTAATTCACCCCTCCACTTT
TRBV27,TRBD1,TRBJ1-1,few,CASSLVRTGLNTEAFF,TGTGCCAGCAGTTTGGTCAGGACAGGTCTGAACACTGAAGCTTTCTTT
TRBV5-6,NA,TRBJ2-7,NA,CASSSRVSEQYF,TGTGCCAGCAGCTCCAGGGTCTCCGAGCAGTACTTC
TRBV27,NA,TRBJ2-7,NA,CASSPNPVAVSKHEQYF,TGTGCCAGCAGTCCAAATCCGGTTGCGGTGAGTAAGCACGAGCAGTACTTC
TRBV5-6,NA,TRBJ2-5,NA,CASSLPTDSTQETQYF,TGTGCCAGCAGCTTACCCACTGACAGTACCCAAGAGACCCAGTACTTC
TRBV19,NA,TRBJ2-3,NA,CASSIGTDDGGDTQYF,TGTGCCAGTAGTATAGGCACAGACGACGGGGGAGATACGCAGTATTTT
TRBV28,NA,TRBJ1-4,few,CASRPGTHRLEKLFF,TGTGCCAGCAGACCTGGGACCCACCGGCTCGAAAAACTGTTTTTT
TRBV7-9,TRBD2,TRBJ2-5,NA,CASSQDTSGGLSRYF,TGTGCCAGCAGCCAAGATACTAGCGGGGGACTTTCACGGTACTTC
TRBV5-4,TRBD1,TRBJ2-7,NA,CASSSQGQVTYEQYF,TGTGCCAGCAGCTCGCAGGGACAGGTCACCTACGAGCAGTACTTC
TRBV6-5,NA,TRBJ1-5,NA,CASSYSPDQPQHF,TGTGCCAGCAGTTACTCGCCAGATCAGCCCCAGCATTTT
TRBV27,NA,TRBJ2-7,NA,CASSSNPYEQYF,TGTGCCAGCAGCTCGAACCCCTACGAGCAGTACTTC
TRBV4-1,NA,TRBJ2-7,NA,CASSQAEAGGFYEQYF,TGCGCCAGCAGCCAAGCCGAGGCAGGGGGGTTCTACGAGCAGTACTTC
TRBV10-1,TRBD2,TRBJ2-3,NA,CASSESTDAGGTDTQYF,TGCGCCAGCAGTGAGTCGACGGATGCGGGGGGCACAGATACGCAGTATTTT
TRBV7-2,NA,TRBJ1-6,NA,CASSQDRFNSPLHF,TGTGCCAGCAGCCAGGACAGATTTAATTCACCCCTCCACTTT
TRBV14,TRBD1,TRBJ1-2,NA,CASSQGPRGLAYGYTF,TGTGCCAGCAGCCAAGGCCCTAGGGGGCTGGCCTATGGCTACACCTTC
TRBV4-3,TRBD2,TRBJ2-7,NA,CASSQSRGGRSYEQYF,TGCGCCAGCAGCCAATCTCGGGGAGGGAGGTCCTACGAGCAGTACTTC
TRBV13,NA,TRBJ1-1,NA,CASSLRGGEAFF,TGTGCCAGCAGCCTCAGGGGAGGTGAAGCTTTCTTT
TRBV5-1,TRBD1,TRBJ2-7,few,CASSLRQGNYEQYF,TGCGCCAGCAGCCTCAGACAGGGGAACTACGAGCAGTACTTC
TRBV7-2,NA,TRBJ2-5,medium-sized,CASSSAAVQYF,TGTGCCAGCAGCTCCGCAGCGGTCCAGTACTTC
TRBV11-2,NA,TRBJ1-5,NA,CASSLGLGGPTFQPQHF,TGTGCCAGCAGCTTAGGTTTGGGGGGCCCCACATTTCAGCCCCAGCATTTT
TRBV4-1,NA,TRBJ1-1,few,CASSQVLVNTEAFF,TGCGCCAGCAGCCAAGTCCTAGTGAACACTGAAGCTTTCTTT
TRBV14,NA,TRBJ1-4,NA,CASSQKLPGHGRQKLFF,TGTGCCAGCAGCCAAAAACTCCCGGGCCACGGCAGGCAAAAACTGTTTTTT
TRBV28,TRBD1,TRBJ2-2,few,CASNLFRDSNTGELFF,TGTGCCAGCAACTTATTCCGGGACAGTAACACCGGGGAGCTGTTTTTT